This T cell receptor (beta chain) was profiled in a study of control samples from healthy donors and cancer patients. In this sample, this clone turned up once. Germline CDR1 reads MNHEY; CDR2 reads SVGAGI. V lost 5 bases to trimming and J lost 7 bases; unmatched junction nucleotides: 7. This CDR3 has 14 amino acids. Measured with immunoSEQ multiplex PCR; TCRdb has only the in-frame clones, and not every one. Among 150,000 to 190,000 clones listed, over 85% were seen once. The sequenced material came from blood. The V and J genes are TRBV6-5 and TRBJ1-5; 8 positions agree with TRBD1. The receptor was derived from a middle-aged man in good health. The CDR3 bases are TGTGCCAGCAGTCAACAGGGGGAAACCCAGCCCCAGCATTTT. Encoded protein: CASSQQGETQPQHF.